This T cell receptor (beta chain) was profiled in a study of shared clonotypes between healthy human individuals. For this clone: Its antigen is as yet unknown.

Libraries were prepared by immunoSEQ multiplex PCR; TCRdb keeps only in-frame clonotypes and omits some of them. The repertoire includes about 980,000 clones, around 80% of them detected once, and 1.5% sits in the top ten. V was trimmed by 4 bases and J by 7 bases, leaving 11 bases between them. Germline V gives CDR1 MNHEY, CDR2 SVGAGI. The CDR3 runs to 13 residues. Study-wide results and limits: Shared clonotypes: 4.5% to 6.5% naive CD4, roughly 3.5% naive CD8, about 2.5% memory CD4, 0.4% to 0.45% memory CD8.

The J gene is TRBJ1-5, the V gene TRBV6-5; D unclear. Sequenced material: memory CD4+ T cells sorted from blood. The subset was: CD45RA-negative fraction. This clonotype was obtained from a man between 18 and 29 years old in good health. The CDR3 loop is CASSLEDGQPQHF. The CDR3 DNA follows: TGTGCCAGCAGTTTGGAGGATGGGCAGCCCCAGCATTTT.